This TCR beta chain was documented in a study of blood T cell repertoires in COVID-19. Across the whole study: PBMCs, B-cell-depleted T cells, or T cells were the source of the cDNA or gDNA that made up the material.

This CDR3 is built from 15 residues. V dropped 4 bases and J dropped 6; count of bases not matched to a gene: 10. Germline V gives CDR1 SGHRS, CDR2 YFSETQ. Some clones are missing from TCRdb's copy, which holds only in-frame ones; the method was immunoSEQ multiplex PCR. The sample contains about 300,000 clones, about nine tenths of which appear only once. Seattle patients were enrolled while actively infected and followed longitudinally. The sample was peripheral blood. The receptor's source is a woman aged 25 to 39 with COVID-19, enrolled during active disease. V and J are TRBV5-1 and TRBJ2-7, with TRBD1 matching over 10 bases. The CDR3 coding sequence is TGCGCCAGCAGCCCCTTAGGACAGGGGGATGGCGAGCAGTACTTC. It codes for CASSPLGQGDGEQYF.